This is a list of T cell receptor beta chains from one sample in a study of STAT5B mutations in CD4+ large granular lymphocyte leukemia. Data came from immunoSEQ multiplex PCR; TCRdb stores just in-frame clones and leaves some out. The sample carries about 30,000 clones, around 85% recorded once. The sample was CD4+ T cells from blood buffy coats. These TCRs come from a human donor in good health. CDR3s include the opening cysteine and the closing phenylalanine or tryptophan. A D gene is named only where the DNA matches it firmly. Not all rows give a size; the values are once, few, many and, for expanded clones, a class.

D gene	clone size	V gene	J gene	CDR3 protein	CDR3 DNA
NA	few	TRBV11-1	TRBJ2-1	CASSLLVAGAYYRYEQFF	TGTGCCAGCAGCTTACTTGTTGCGGGGGCGTACTATAGGTATGAGCAGTTCTTC
NA	NA	TRBV19	TRBJ2-2	CASSISPNTGELFF	TGTGCCAGTAGTATTTCCCCGAACACCGGGGAGCTGTTTTTT
NA	few	TRBV19	TRBJ2-2	CASSLGRGAPGELFF	TGTGCCAGTAGTCTAGGACGGGGGGCCCCCGGGGAGCTGTTTTTT
TRBD2	NA	TRBV5-1	TRBJ2-3	CASSFPGGADTQYF	TGCGCCAGCAGCTTTCCGGGAGGGGCAGATACGCAGTATTTT
NA	NA	TRBV6-5	TRBJ1-1	CASSSIHTEAFF	TGTGCCAGCAGCAGCATCCACACTGAAGCTTTCTTT
NA	few	TRBV30	TRBJ1-5	CAWSVSDTSNQPQHF	TGTGCCTGGAGTGTATCGGATACTAGCAATCAGCCCCAGCATTTT
NA	NA	TRBV6-6	TRBJ1-1	CASSYRGGMNTEAFF	TGTGCCAGCAGTTACCGGGGCGGAATGAACACTGAAGCTTTCTTT
TRBD2	once	TRBV28	TRBJ2-3	CASSFQRGSDTQYF	TGTGCCAGCAGTTTCCAGCGGGGGTCAGATACGCAGTATTTT
TRBD1	NA	TRBV7-2	TRBJ2-7	CASNSGGGYEQYF	TGTGCCAGCAACTCAGGGGGCGGATACGAGCAGTACTTC
NA	NA	TRBV5-4	TRBJ1-4	CASSVGAGDNEKLFF	TGTGCCAGCAGCGTTGGGGCAGGGGATAATGAAAAACTGTTTTTT
NA	NA	TRBV7-2	TRBJ2-7	CASSLDRGGGYEQYF	TGTGCCAGCAGCCTGGATAGGGGGGGTGGATACGAGCAGTACTTC
TRBD1	once	TRBV19	TRBJ2-6	CASTDGGTGSSGANVLTF	TGTGCCAGTACCGATGGAGGGACAGGAAGCTCTGGGGCCAACGTCCTGACTTTC
TRBD2	NA	TRBV5-1	TRBJ2-1	CASSSILAGGKDEQFF	TGCGCCAGCAGCAGTATACTAGCGGGAGGTAAAGATGAGCAGTTCTTC
NA	NA	TRBV27	TRBJ2-7	CASSSALEQYF	TGTGCCAGCAGTTCCGCCTTGGAGCAGTACTTC
NA	NA	TRBV5-1	TRBJ2-2	CASVPKLNTGELFF	TGCGCCAGCGTTCCGAAGCTGAACACCGGGGAGCTGTTTTTT
TRBD2	NA	TRBV11-3	TRBJ2-5	CASSVSGRGETQYF	TGTGCCAGCAGCGTTAGCGGGAGGGGAGAGACCCAGTACTTC
TRBD1	NA	TRBV19	TRBJ1-5	CASSFGQVYQPQHF	TGTGCCAGTAGCTTCGGACAGGTTTATCAGCCCCAGCATTTT
TRBD2	NA	TRBV27	TRBJ2-7	CASSRTSGSYEQYF	TGTGCCAGCAGTCGGACTAGCGGGAGTTACGAGCAGTACTTC
TRBD1	NA	TRBV6-1	TRBJ2-7	CASSDLWGQRTYEQYF	TGTGCCAGCAGTGATTTATGGGGACAGCGTACCTACGAGCAGTACTTC
NA	NA	TRBV11-2	TRBJ1-4	CASSYTSEKLFF	TGTGCCAGCAGCTACACTAGTGAAAAACTGTTTTTT
NA	NA	TRBV2	TRBJ1-5	CASSGTTRDQPQHF	TGTGCCAGCAGTGGGACGACGAGAGATCAGCCCCAGCATTTT
TRBD1	NA	TRBV9	TRBJ1-1	CASSGGQERRNTEAFF	TGTGCCAGCAGCGGTGGACAGGAAAGGAGGAACACTGAAGCTTTCTTT
NA	NA	TRBV19	TRBJ1-2	CASMTRGCYTF	TGTGCCAGTATGACAAGGGGCTGCTACACCTTC
TRBD2	once	TRBV27	TRBJ2-2	CASSLTSGSTGELFF	TGTGCCAGCAGTTTGACTAGCGGGAGCACCGGGGAGCTGTTTTTT
NA	NA	TRBV21-1	TRBJ1-2	CASSKPYFCGYTF	NA
TRBD1	NA	TRBV28	TRBJ2-1	CASSKRTGGTEQFF	TGTGCCAGCAGTAAGCGGACAGGGGGGACTGAGCAGTTCTTC
TRBD1	NA	TRBV9	TRBJ2-5	CASNAGGTRLGETQYF	TGTGCCAGCAACGCAGGGGGCACCCGCTTGGGGGAGACCCAGTACTTC
NA	NA	TRBV7-2	TRBJ2-2	CASSYLRKGETGELFF	TGTGCCAGCAGCTATCTGCGGAAGGGAGAAACCGGGGAGCTGTTTTTT
TRBD2	NA	TRBV7-2	TRBJ2-2	CASSLVLRGGTNTGELFF	TGTGCCAGCAGCTTAGTTCTGCGGGGGGGAACGAACACCGGGGAGCTGTTTTTT
NA	NA	TRBV2	TRBJ1-6	CASSEQNSPLHF	TGTGCCAGCAGTGAACAGAATTCACCCCTCCACTTT
NA	NA	TRBV5-1	TRBJ1-2	CASSPRTFDYGYTF	TGCGCCAGCAGCCCCCGGACCTTCGACTATGGCTACACCTTC
TRBD1	NA	TRBV5-1	TRBJ2-5	CASSPRTGGGETQYF	TGCGCCAGCAGCCCCCGGACAGGTGGGGGAGAGACCCAGTACTTC
TRBD2	NA	TRBV10-3	TRBJ2-1	CAISGLAGLTNEQFF	TGTGCCATCAGTGGACTAGCGGGACTAACCAATGAGCAGTTCTTC
NA	NA	TRBV29-1	TRBJ2-6	CSVTSGDVLTF	TGCAGCGTAACGTCCGGGGACGTCCTGACTTTC
TRBD1	once	TRBV5-1	TRBJ1-1	CASSNNRGGTEAFF	TGCGCCAGCAGCAACAACAGGGGCGGCACTGAAGCTTTCTTT
NA	NA	TRBV6-1	TRBJ2-7	CASSELGYEQYF	TGTGCCAGCAGTGAGTTGGGGTACGAGCAGTACTTC
NA	NA	TRBV11-2	TRBJ2-7	CASSQQGGEEQYF	TGTGCCAGCAGCCAGCAGGGGGGGGAAGAGCAGTACTTC
NA	NA	TRBV20-1	TRBJ2-5	CSAIRQENQYF	TGCAGTGCTATCAGGCAAGAGAACCAGTACTTC
NA	NA	TRBV2	TRBJ2-1	CASSRNNEQFF	TGTGCCAGCAGTCGTAACAATGAGCAGTTCTTC
NA	medium-sized	TRBV5-1	TRBJ1-3	CASSFGEGASSGNTIYF	TGCGCCAGCAGCTTCGGGGAAGGGGCGAGCTCTGGAAACACCATATATTTT
NA	NA	TRBV28	TRBJ1-2	CASSYGPGQGRRGYTF	TGTGCCAGCAGTTACGGGCCGGGGCAGGGGCGGAGAGGCTACACCTTC
TRBD2	few	TRBV11-3	TRBJ2-1	CASSRYTSGGANEQFF	TGTGCCAGCAGCCGCTATACTAGCGGGGGGGCTAATGAGCAGTTCTTC
NA	NA	TRBV14	TRBJ2-1	CASSQDWAGRGQFF	TGTGCCAGCAGCCAAGACTGGGCAGGGAGAGGGCAGTTCTTC
TRBD1	NA	TRBV6-6	TRBJ1-2	CASSPTGGYGYTF	TGTGCCAGCAGTCCCACAGGGGGCTATGGCTACACCTTC
NA	once	TRBV30	TRBJ1-5	CACGTALPQHF	TGTGCCTGTGGGACGGCGCTACCCCAGCATTTT
NA	NA	TRBV6-5	TRBJ1-2	CASTNRDGYTF	TGTGCCAGCACAAACAGGGATGGCTACACCTTC
TRBD1	few	TRBV6-1	TRBJ2-1	CASRFQGADFNEQFF	TGTGCCAGCAGGTTCCAGGGGGCGGATTTCAATGAGCAGTTCTTC